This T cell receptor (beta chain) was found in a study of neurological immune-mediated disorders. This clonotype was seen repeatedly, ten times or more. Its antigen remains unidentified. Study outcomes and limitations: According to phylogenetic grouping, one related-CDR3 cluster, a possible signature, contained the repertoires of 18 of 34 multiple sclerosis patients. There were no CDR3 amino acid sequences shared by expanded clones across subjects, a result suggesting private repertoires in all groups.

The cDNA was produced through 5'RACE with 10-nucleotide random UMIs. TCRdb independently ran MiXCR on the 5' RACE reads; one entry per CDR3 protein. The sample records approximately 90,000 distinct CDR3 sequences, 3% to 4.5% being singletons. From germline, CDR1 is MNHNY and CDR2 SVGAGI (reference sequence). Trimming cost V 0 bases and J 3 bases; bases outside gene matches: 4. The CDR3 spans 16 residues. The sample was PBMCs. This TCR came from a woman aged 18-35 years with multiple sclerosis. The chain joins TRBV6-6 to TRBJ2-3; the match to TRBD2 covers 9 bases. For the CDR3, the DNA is TGTGCCAGCAGTTACTCTGCGGGAGGGCGGACAGATACGCAGTATTTT. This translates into CASSYSAGGRTDTQYF.